The 19 T cell receptor beta chains presented below share a single source sample, sequenced in a study of cytomegalovirus exposure and HLA in healthy donors. This PCR relied on a set of 60 Vbeta primers and 13 Jbeta primers. Here immunoSEQ multiplex PCR was the method, and the copy in TCRdb shows in-frame clones only, minus some. The sample has tens of thousands of clones, about four fifths seen once. The sample comprised PBMCs. These receptors were obtained from a middle-aged woman in good health and CMV-seronegative.

The chain combines TRBV5-1 with TRBJ1-2, with D perhaps matching TRBD1 (6 bases). V shed 0 bases and J shed 8 bases, with 17 bases lying between them. CDR3 length: 15 amino acids. The germline gives CDR1 SGHRS, CDR2 YFSETQ. The CDR3 region is CASSLEVPGHGGYTF. The CDR3 bases are TGCGCCAGCAGCTTGGAAGTCCCGGGACATGGAGGCTACACCTTC.

The CDR3 DNA reads TGTGCCAGCAGTTACAAGGGGAGGACCTACGAGCAGTACTTC. Residues: CASSYKGRTYEQYF. This rearrangement joins TRBV6-5 to TRBJ2-7; tentative D call: TRBD2 (6 bases). The V end lost 2 bases, the J end lost 2 bases, and 10 bases lay between the germline ends. Germline lookup yields CDR1 MNHEY and CDR2 SVGAGI. The CDR3 covers 14 residues.

This clone was counted only a few times. CDR3: CASRGTGWRYYGYTF. The CDR3 DNA reads TGTGCCAGCCGGGGGACAGGGTGGAGATACTATGGCTACACCTTC. V usage is TRBV2 and J usage is TRBJ1-2; 9 positions agree with TRBD1. Germline V gene lookup returns CDR1 SNHLY and CDR2 FYNNEI. This CDR3 comprises 15 residues. Germline trimming cut 8 bases from V and 3 bases from J; bases unmatched to any gene: 10.

V and J are TRBV19 and TRBJ2-2; 11 bases fit TRBD2. The length of the CDR3 is 17 residues. CDR1 is LNHDA, CDR2 SQIVND, per germline (reference sequence). The V segment lost 5 bases and the J segment 6 bases; nucleotides outside the gene matches: 11. The CDR3 DNA reads TGTGCCAGTAGTCGGCTAGCGGGGGGCCGAGGCTCCGGGGAGCTGTTTTTT. This gives the protein CASSRLAGGRGSGELFF.

This sequence joins TRBV7-2 and TRBJ1-1; D possibly corresponds to TRBD1 (6 bases). CDR1 and CDR2 (germline): SGHTA, FQGNSA. The CDR3 runs to 12 residues. V gave up 5 bases and J gave up 11 bases, with 15 bases separating them. The CDR3 loop is CASSRTNTGAFF. CDR3 nucleotide sequence: TGTGCCAGCAGCCGCACCAACACAGGGGCTTTCTTT. Combining the CDR3 with reference TRBV7-2 and TRBJ1-1 gives the whole variable domain GAGVSQSPSNKVTEKGKDVELRCDPISGHTALYWYRQSLGQGLEFLIYFQGNSAPDKSGLPSDRFSAERTGGSVSTLTIQRTQQEDSAVYLCASSRTNTGAFFGQGTRLTVV.

This clone was seen a single time. The chain is built from TRBV12-2 and TRBJ2-3; the table's D gene call, TRBD2, was not cross checked with the DNA. TRBV12-2 is given as a pseudogene. The CDR3 covers 16 residues. Written as DNA, the CDR3 is TGTGCAAGTCGCTTACTAGCGGGGGCGAACACAGATACGCAGTATTTT. This translates into CASRLLAGANTDTQYF.

This clone appeared a single time. The chain employs TRBV5-6 and TRBJ1-2; weak D call: TRBD1 (6 bases). Germline V CDR1 and CDR2: SGHDT, YYEEEE. This CDR3 region has 16 residues. Trimming left V 4 bases short and J 1 base short, with 17 bases between. CDR3 loop: CASSPLDRTLNYGYTF. As DNA, the CDR3 is TGTGCCAGCAGCCCCCTTGACAGGACCCTTAACTATGGCTACACCTTC.

The rearrangement joins TRBV9 to TRBJ2-2, with 9 bases identical to TRBD2. This CDR3 is 16 amino acids long. The V and J ends lost 0 bases and 6 bases, in that order; junction bases with no gene match: 6. Germline assignment: CDR1 SGDLS and CDR2 YYNGEE. This CDR3 reads CASSVAGAGGPGELFF. Written as DNA, the CDR3 is TGTGCCAGCAGCGTAGCGGGTGCGGGGGGGCCCGGGGAGCTGTTTTTT.

The chain couples TRBV5-1 to TRBJ1-1; 7 bases align to TRBD1. The CDR3 covers 13 residues. Trimming cost V 4 bases and J 3 bases; bases outside gene matches: 3. The germline CDR1 and CDR2 sequences are SGHRS and YFSETQ. The CDR3, as DNA: TGCGCCAGCAGCAGCCAGGGGGACACTGAAGCTTTCTTT. Its protein is CASSSQGDTEAFF.

This clone was observed a single time. V and J are TRBV25-1 and TRBJ2-1; D might be TRBD2 (5 bases). CDR3 size: 14 residues. V was shortened by 4 bases and J by 2 bases, with 9 bases between the two germline ends. Germline V gene sequence: CDR1 MGHDK, CDR2 SYGVNS. The CDR3 DNA reads TGTGCCAGCAGTGTGGCCGGGACCTACAATGAGCAGTTCTTC. The encoded protein is CASSVAGTYNEQFF.

This chain links TRBV9 with TRBJ1-2; D might be TRBD1 (6 bases). The ends were cut back, 3 bases at V and 5 bases at J, with 17 bases in the middle. The germline CDR1 and CDR2 sequences are SGDLS and YYNGEE. The CDR3 is made up of 15 amino acids. CDR3 amino acids: CASSDRDTLGYGYTF. In nucleotides, the CDR3 is TGTGCCAGCAGCGACCGGGACACCCTAGGGTATGGCTACACCTTC. Full variable domain (remainder filled in from reference TRBV9 and TRBJ1-2): DSGVTQTPKHLITATGQRVTLRCSPRSGDLSVYWYQQSLDQGLQFLIQYYNGEERAKGNILERFSAQQFPDLHSELNLSSLELGDSALYFCASSDRDTLGYGYTFGSGTRLTVV.

CDR3 region: CASSRGGVGDTQYF. In nucleotides, the CDR3 is TGCGCCAGCAGCCGTGGGGGGGTCGGGGATACGCAGTATTTT. The J gene is TRBJ2-3, the V gene TRBV5-1, with 7 bases fitting TRBD2. The CDR3 extends over 14 amino acids. The V gene end was trimmed by 4 bases and the J gene end by 6 bases; junction bases not matched to a gene: 8. The V gene's germline CDR1 is SGHRS and CDR2 YFSETQ.

The chain links TRBV6-5 to TRBJ1-5, with D unresolved. The CDR3 runs 15 residues. Trimming pared 6 bases from V and 0 bases from J, leaving 12 bases between. From germline, CDR1 is MNHEY and CDR2 SVGAGI. The CDR3: CASSRTRDSNQPQHF. The CDR3 coding sequence is TGTGCCAGCAGCCGTACGAGGGATAGCAATCAGCCCCAGCATTTT.

This clone was seen more than once but under ten times. The chain employs TRBV5-1 and TRBJ2-1, with 7 bases identical to TRBD1. The trim removed 0 bases at V and 8 bases at J, leaving 8 bases unmatched. Germline CDR1 reads SGHRS; CDR2 reads YFSETQ. CDR3 size: 15 residues. In nucleotides, the CDR3 is TGCGCCAGCAGCTTGGGGACAGGCGATTGGGATGAGCAGTTCTTC. Protein: CASSLGTGDWDEQFF. The whole variable domain, remainder taken from reference TRBV5-1 and TRBJ2-1, is KAGVTQTPRYLIKTRGQQVTLSCSPISGHRSVSWYQQTPGQGLQFLFEYFSETQRNKGNFPGRFSGRQFSNSRSEMNVSTLELGDSALYLCASSLGTGDWDEQFFGPGTRLTVL.

The chain couples TRBV5-1 to TRBJ2-5; TRBD2 agrees at 12 bases. The CDR3 has 15 amino acids. Trimming took 8 bases from V and 2 from J; bases not matched to a gene: 7. Germline V gives CDR1 SGHRS, CDR2 YFSETQ. CDR3 region: CASRPSGGVQETQYF. Here the CDR3 DNA reads TGCGCCAGTCGTCCTAGCGGGGGGGTTCAAGAGACCCAGTACTTC.

The genes are TRBV19 and TRBJ1-2, with 9 bases matching TRBD1. Trimming at V came to 5 bases and at J to 4 bases, leaving 8 bases not matched to a gene. The germline CDR1 and CDR2 sequences are LNHDA and SQIVND (reference sequence). The CDR3 loop spans 15 amino acids. CDR3: CASSLRDRVSYGYTF. The CDR3 DNA reads as TGTGCCAGTAGTCTCCGGGACAGGGTGTCCTATGGCTACACCTTC.

This chain uses TRBV28 with TRBJ2-2, with a possible D match to TRBD1 (6 bases). The germline CDR1 and CDR2 sequences are MDHEN and SYDVKM. The CDR3 spans 15 residues. The V end was cut by 7 bases, the J end by 5 bases, with 17 bases between. The CDR3 DNA reads TGTGCCAGCACCCAAGGGGACACGACGACCGGGGAGCTGTTTTTT. Translation: CASTQGDTTTGELFF.

As to this clone: The identical CDR3 is also encoded by other nucleotide sequences in the sample. The V gene is TRBV14, the J gene TRBJ2-3, with a possible D match to TRBD2 (6 bases). CDR3 length equals 15 residues. Trimming shortened V by 7 bases and J by 0 bases, and 14 bases separated the two germline ends. Germline loops: CDR1 SGHDN, CDR2 FVKESK. In nucleotides, the CDR3 is TGTGCCAGCACCCGCACCGGGACTAGCACAGATACGCAGTATTTT. Translation gives CASTRTGTSTDTQYF.

The chain has TRBV7-2 and TRBJ2-1; TRBD2 aligns across 8 bases. The CDR3 has 15 residues. Germline V CDR1 and CDR2: SGHTA, FQGNSA. The ends lost 5 bases at V and 7 bases at J; junction bases unmatched: 10. This chain's CDR3 is CASSPGRTGGNEQFF. The CDR3 bases are TGTGCCAGCAGCCCCGGACGAACGGGGGGGAATGAGCAGTTCTTC.